The TCR beta chain under discussion was sequenced for a study of neurological immune-mediated disorders. From the 5' RACE reads, TCRdb called clonotypes with MiXCR, one entry per CDR3 protein. The table lists about 84,000 distinct CDR3 sequences, about 4.5% of them singletons. This clonotype was recorded at least ten times. Trimming at V came to 0 bases and at J to 0 bases, leaving 7 bases not matched to a gene. CDR3 length: 17 residues. Germline lookup yields CDR1 SGHRS and CDR2 YFSETQ. Time point noted: longitudinal time-point 3. The specimen was PBMCs. V usage is TRBV5-1 and J usage is TRBJ1-2, with TRBD1 matching over 8 bases. This receptor was identified in a woman aged 55-75 years with multiple sclerosis. As DNA, the CDR3 is TGCGCCAGCAGCTTGGGGATACAGGGGGAAGCTAACTATGGCTACACCTTC. As protein: CASSLGIQGEANYGYTF.